The 30 T cell receptor beta chains below all came from one sample that was sequenced in a study of patients and donors after allogeneic stem cell transplantation. TCRdb independently ran MiXCR on the RT-PCR reads; one entry per CDR3 protein. In the table there are approximately 170,000 distinct CDR3 sequences, roughly 30% of which are singletons. The sample comprised blood, either unsorted or a sorted T cell fraction (not recorded which). Source of these receptors: a human donor who was either an allogeneic HSCT recipient or a stem cell or donor lymphocyte infusion donor (not recorded which). It is not recorded whose cells these are; they may come from a transplant donor.

This clonotype has a handful of counts. The chain combines TRBV2 with TRBJ1-1; possibly TRBD1 for D (6 bases). The CDR3 sequence is 16 residues long. The V end lost 0 bases, the J end lost 8 bases, and 19 bases lay between the germline ends. CDR1 and CDR2 (germline): SNHLY, FYNNEI. The CDR3 coding sequence is TGTGCCAGCAGTGAAGCGCTTGGGAAAACAGGGCCCGAAGCTTTCTTT. Translation: CASSEALGKTGPEAFF.

J is TRBJ2-3 and V is TRBV29-1; 8 bases align to TRBD1. The CDR3 consists of 14 residues. Germline V gene lookup returns CDR1 SQVTM and CDR2 ANQGSEA. With V trimmed by 5 bases and J by 3 bases, 7 bases remained unmatched. CDR3 nucleotide sequence: TGCAGCGTTTATCAGGGGGCCGGTACAGATACGCAGTATTTT. Its protein product is CSVYQGAGTDTQYF.

The V call is TRBV25-1, the J call TRBJ2-3; D is possibly TRBD1 (5 bases). V shed 0 bases and J shed 2 bases, with 15 bases lying between them. Germline CDR1 and CDR2: MGHDK and SYGVNS. This CDR3 contains 17 residues. In DNA form, the CDR3 reads TGTGCCAGCAGTGAATACTCAGGGTACCATTTCACAGATACGCAGTATTTT. Its translation is CASSEYSGYHFTDTQYF.

The chain employs TRBV12-3 or TRBV12-4 and TRBJ1-2; D possibly corresponds to TRBD1 (5 bases). The ends were cut back, 6 bases at V and 2 bases at J, with 13 bases in the middle. The CDR3 is made up of 14 amino acids. The CDR3 is CASRRGWGNYGYTF. CDR3 nucleotides: TGTGCCAGCAGGAGGGGATGGGGGAACTATGGCTACACCTTC.

This chain uses TRBV29-1 with TRBJ2-1; 16 nucleotides align to TRBD2. Losses at the gene ends were 7 bases for V and 8 bases for J; bases not matched to a gene: 2. The CDR3 sequence is 13 residues long. Germline V gene sequence: CDR1 SQVTM, CDR2 ANQGSEA. DNA of the CDR3: TGCAGCGAGGGACTAGCGGGAGGGGATGAGCAGTTCTTC. As protein: CSEGLAGGDEQFF.

V and J are TRBV7-9 and TRBJ1-1; D gene unclear. The V gene's germline CDR1 is SEHNR and CDR2 FQNEAQ (reference sequence). The CDR3 is made up of 13 amino acids. With 5 bases removed from V and 4 bases from J, the gap between germline ends came to 11 bases. CDR3 region: CASSPPGGTEAFF. The CDR3 DNA sequence: TGTGCCAGCAGCCCTCCGGGTGGCACTGAAGCTTTCTTT.

V is TRBV6-5 and J is TRBJ2-2; D gene uncertain. The germline CDR1 and CDR2 sequences are MNHEY and SVGAGI. V was cut by 0 bases and J by 6 bases, with 5 bases left in between. CDR3 length: 13 amino acids. Written as DNA, the CDR3 is TGTGCCAGCAGTTACTCTTTCCCCGGGGAGCTGTTTTTT. Translated, it gives CASSYSFPGELFF.

The rearrangement links TRBV6-6 to TRBJ2-7; 7 nucleotides agree with TRBD1. Germline V gene lookup returns CDR1 MNHNY and CDR2 SVGAGI (reference sequence). Unmatched junction bases numbered 10, after V lost 2 bases and J lost 6 bases. The CDR3 runs to 15 residues. CDR3 coding DNA: TGTGCCAGCAGTTACCGCGGACAGGCAACATCCGAGCAGTACTTC. Translation gives CASSYRGQATSEQYF.

DNA of the CDR3: TGTGCCAGCAGCTTCCGGGACAAAGACTACGAGCAGTACTTC. Amino acids: CASSFRDKDYEQYF. The chain couples TRBV7-9 to TRBJ2-7, with a tentative D call TRBD1 (6 bases). This CDR3 region has 14 residues. CDR1 is SEHNR, CDR2 FQNEAQ, per germline (reference sequence). Trimming took off 3 bases at V and 3 bases at J, with 12 bases between the two ends.

This clonotype was seen at least ten times. This chain uses TRBV7-3 with TRBJ2-3; 9 bases are shared with TRBD2. The length of the CDR3 is 14 residues. The V gene end was trimmed by 2 bases and the J gene end by 4 bases; junction bases not matched to a gene: 1. Looked up from germline, CDR1 is SGHTA and CDR2 is FQGTGA. Written as DNA, the CDR3 is TGTGCCAGCAGCTTAGCGGGAGGGGCAGATACGCAGTATTTT. This encodes CASSLAGGADTQYF.

This clonotype was seen only a few times. The chain couples TRBV7-2 to TRBJ2-2; D ambiguous. The germline V gene has CDR1 SGHTA and CDR2 FQGNSA. The V and J ends lost 1 base and 1 base respectively, with 7 bases between them. The CDR3 extends over 15 amino acids. The CDR3 DNA is TGTGCCAGCAGCTTAGGTGATAGGAACACCGGGGAGCTGTTTTTT. This sequence encodes CASSLGDRNTGELFF. Full variable domain (outside the CDR3, taken from reference TRBV7-2 and TRBJ2-2): GAGVSQSPSNKVTEKGKDVELRCDPISGHTALYWYRQSLGQGLEFLIYFQGNSAPDKSGLPSDRFSAERTGGSVSTLTIQRTQQEDSAVYLCASSLGDRNTGELFFGEGSRLTVL.

This clonotype was seen a handful of times. The DNA for the CDR3 is TGCGCCAGCAGCCGAAGTAGCCCCGGGGCTTACAATGAGCAGTTCTTC. It encodes CASSRSSPGAYNEQFF. V usage is TRBV4-3 and J usage is TRBJ2-1, with D possibly being TRBD1 or TRBD2 (5 bases each). The V gene lost 4 bases and the J gene lost 4 bases, with 17 bases spanning the gap. Per germline, CDR1 LGHNA and CDR2 YSLEER. The CDR3 is made up of 16 amino acids.

The gene calls are TRBV13 and TRBJ2-3; possible D gene TRBD2, 6 bases. Germline CDR1 and CDR2: PRHDT and FYEKMQ (reference sequence). The germline V and J ends were trimmed by 1 base and 4 bases, with 15 bases remaining between them. The CDR3 covers 16 residues. The CDR3 region is CASSLVGGWAADTQYF. CDR3 in DNA: TGTGCCAGCAGCTTAGTGGGAGGCTGGGCCGCAGATACGCAGTATTTT.

The chain carries TRBV19 and TRBJ1-3; no definite D call. Per germline, CDR1 LNHDA and CDR2 SQIVND (reference sequence). CDR3 length equals 12 residues. Trimming shortened V by 7 bases and J by 4 bases, and 8 bases separated the two germline ends. CDR3 residues: CASISDGNTIYF. The CDR3 nucleotides are TGTGCCAGTATAAGTGACGGAAACACCATATATTTT.

In its sample, this clonotype was seen a few times. The V gene is TRBV24-1, the J gene TRBJ1-1, with D perhaps matching TRBD1 (5 bases). CDR1 is KGHDR and CDR2 is SFDVKD in the germline V gene. CDR3 length equals 13 residues. Trimming took off 10 bases at V and 8 bases at J, with 19 bases between the two ends. The CDR3 coding sequence is TGTGCCACTTTTGGAGCAGGGCGGTTGGAAGCTTTCTTT. This gives the protein CATFGAGRLEAFF.

The rearrangement uses TRBV19 and TRBJ1-2; no definite D call. Trimming left V 6 bases short and J 5 bases short, with 19 bases between. CDR3 length: 15 residues. Per the germline V gene, CDR1 is LNHDA and CDR2 is SQIVND (reference sequence). The CDR3 nucleotides are TGTGCCAGTAGCCGGGCGTTCCCAGTCGTTTATGGCTACACCTTC. Amino acid sequence: CASSRAFPVVYGYTF.

V is TRBV20-1 and J is TRBJ2-1, with 8 bases matching TRBD2. Germline CDR1 and CDR2: DFQATT and SNEGSKA (reference sequence). V shed 1 base and J 6 bases; nucleotides not matched to a gene: 8. The length of the CDR3 is 15 residues. The CDR3 DNA reads TGCAGTGCTAGAGGATCAGCGGGAGCGACCAATGAGCAGTTCTTC. It specifies CSARGSAGATNEQFF.

This clonotype showed up many times. The rearrangement uses TRBV29-1 and TRBJ2-7, with 7 bases fitting TRBD1. The length of the CDR3 is 13 residues. Germline V gene data show CDR1 as SQVTM and CDR2 as ANQGSEA. The V segment lost 8 bases and the J segment 2 bases; nucleotides outside the gene matches: 9. The CDR3 protein is CSPSGTATYEQYF. The CDR3 bases are TGCAGCCCTTCCGGGACAGCGACCTACGAGCAGTACTTC.

This clonotype was recorded only once. The rearrangement uses TRBV6-6 and TRBJ1-3, with TRBD1 matching over 9 bases. With V trimmed by 6 bases and J by 4 bases, 10 bases remained unmatched. Germline V gene sequence: CDR1 MNHNY, CDR2 SVGAGI (reference sequence). CDR3 length: 16 residues. CDR3 in DNA: TGTGCCAGCAGCCCCGGGACAGGGATCTTAGGAAACACCATATATTTT. Translating gives CASSPGTGILGNTIYF.

This clonotype was seen only a few times. DNA for the CDR3: TGTGCCAGCAGCTCTTCGAGGGACACCATATATTTT. It encodes CASSSSRDTIYF. The chain combines TRBV7-2 with TRBJ1-3; D is unclear. The CDR3 has 12 amino acids. The germline V gene has CDR1 SGHTA and CDR2 FQGNSA. The V and J ends lost 4 bases and 8 bases respectively, with 9 bases between them.

V is TRBV4-2 and J is TRBJ2-1; 11 bases fit TRBD2. This CDR3 spans 18 amino acids. J gave up 4 bases and V 0 bases, and 8 bases lay outside the gene matches. Per the germline V gene, CDR1 is LGHNA and CDR2 is YNFKEQ. The CDR3 spells CASSQEGRTSGSYNEQFF. For the CDR3, the DNA is TGTGCCAGCAGCCAAGAAGGAAGGACTAGCGGGTCATACAATGAGCAGTTCTTC.

The chain recombines TRBV12-3 or TRBV12-4 with TRBJ2-2; no definite D call. Deletions cut 3 bases from V and 8 bases from J, with 4 bases between. The CDR3 totals 11 residues. This chain's CDR3 is CASSFFGELFF. The CDR3 bases are TGTGCCAGCAGTTTCTTTGGGGAGCTGTTTTTT.

This clonotype was seen repeatedly, ten times or more. The chain is built from TRBV29-1 and TRBJ2-3; 10 bases fit TRBD1. CDR3 length equals 14 residues. V shed 7 bases and J 3 bases; nucleotides not matched to a gene: 7. Germline V CDR1 and CDR2: SQVTM, ANQGSEA. The CDR3 nucleotides read TGCAGCGCCGACAGGGGGCTAGGGACAGATACGCAGTATTTT. Protein sequence: CSADRGLGTDTQYF.

A single count supports this clonotype. This rearrangement joins TRBV6-2 or TRBV6-3 to TRBJ1-5; no reliable D call. The CDR3 loop spans 13 amino acids. Trimming took off 4 bases at V and 3 bases at J, with 7 bases between the two ends. Germline assignment: CDR1 MNHEY and CDR2 SVGEGT. This chain's CDR3 is CASSFLINQPQHF. CDR3 sequence (DNA): TGTGCCAGCAGTTTCCTAATCAATCAGCCCCAGCATTTT.

This clonotype was counted between two and nine times. The genes are TRBV12-3 or TRBV12-4 and TRBJ2-7, with D possibly being TRBD2 (6 bases). Trimming left V 8 bases short and J 0 bases short, with 8 bases between. The CDR3 loop spans 12 amino acids. The CDR3 DNA reads as TGTGCCAGCTGTAGCGGCTCCTACGAGCAGTACTTC. Amino acids: CASCSGSYEQYF.

This clonotype occurred many times. V is TRBV11-2 and J is TRBJ1-5; no clear D. The germline V and J ends were trimmed by 5 bases and 2 bases, with 13 bases remaining between them. This CDR3 comprises 15 residues. Germline CDR1 and CDR2: SGHAT and FQNNGV. The CDR3 nucleotides are TGTGCCAGCAGCACTGGGTTATTTGGCAATCAGCCCCAGCATTTT. This codes for CASSTGLFGNQPQHF.

This chain uses TRBV6-5 with TRBJ2-1, with D possibly being TRBD1 (6 bases). The CDR3 contains 16 residues. Germline-derived CDR1 and CDR2 are MNHEY and SVGAGI. Trimming removed 7 bases at V and 4 bases at J, with 20 bases between. This CDR3 is CASNRQPRGFYNEQFF. The CDR3 DNA is TGTGCCAGCAACCGCCAGCCCAGGGGATTTTACAATGAGCAGTTCTTC.

The chain combines TRBV27 with TRBJ2-7, with D possibly being TRBD2 (6 bases). Germline V gene data show CDR1 as MNHEY and CDR2 as SMNVEV (reference sequence). CDR3 length: 15 residues. The V gene lost 5 bases and the J gene lost 0 bases, with 14 bases spanning the gap. CDR3 nucleotides: TGTGCCAGCAGTACCTGGGGAGGTAGCTCCTACGAGCAGTACTTC. Encoded protein: CASSTWGGSSYEQYF.

V gene TRBV5-1 combines with J gene TRBJ2-2; 8 bases line up with TRBD2. Germline assignment: CDR1 SGHRS and CDR2 YFSETQ. This CDR3 has 20 residues. Trimming took 5 bases from V and 0 from J; bases not matched to a gene: 18. The CDR3 bases are TGCGCCAGCAGTTCATCCTTTACCCTGCGGGAGGACGCGAACACCGGGGAGCTGTTTTTT. It yields the protein CASSSSFTLREDANTGELFF.

CDR3 DNA: TGTGCCTGGAGTGAGGGGGCGGTGTTTGAAGCTTTCTTT. Its protein product is CAWSEGAVFEAFF. The V gene is TRBV30, the J gene TRBJ1-1; 7 bases match TRBD1. Germline lookup yields CDR1 GTSNPN and CDR2 SVGIG (reference sequence). CDR3 length: 13 amino acids. V lost 1 base to trimming and J lost 7 bases; unmatched junction nucleotides: 6.